Below, one T cell receptor (beta chain) is given with its context. Its recognized antigen is unknown. The sample holds no much larger clone one base away, and base qualities are not on file. The sample originates from a study of T-cell reconstitution after alpha-beta-depleted transplantation in children (dated by TCRdb to 2016 to 2018). About the study as a whole: T-cell immune reconstitution after TCRalphabeta/CD19-depleted allogeneic hematopoietic cell transplantation in children was quantitatively tracked in the study by means of TCR repertoire profiling.

The V and J ends are trimmed by 6 bases and 4 bases, leaving 14 bases between them. Based on the germline V gene (reference sequence), the CDR1 and CDR2 sequences are DFQATT and SNEGSKA. The CDR3 measures 13 amino acids from cysteine to phenylalanine. Solely the CDR3 DNA is kept, with 39 bases framed from the first base. The library was produced with PCR. The run used an Illumina HiSeq 2500. TCR library preparation used molecular barcoding, with unique molecular identifiers applied to normalize quantification of the TCRbeta repertoire. Through fastp at Q25 and MiXCR, TCRdb rebuilt clones from the public reads, retaining in-frame beta chains. For every CDR3 protein sequence, its rows merge into one entry that carries the most common genes and DNA. Across this sample there are almost 500,000 distinct CDR3 sequences, with around an eighth seen only once. The biggest ten clones account for 4.5% to 6% of the sample.

The clonotype comes from a human donor who donated a stem cell graft to a child with combined immunodeficiency. The rearrangement combines TRBV20-1 with TRBJ2-3; the D gene is possibly TRBD2, with 7 bases matching. The material was PBMCs from the stem cell graft donor, obtained from the stem cell graft. Here the CDR3 is given as CSAAGAMADTQYF. DNA sequence: TGCAGTGCGGCGGGGGCGATGGCAGATACGCAGTATTTT.